Sequencing of this T cell receptor (beta chain) was carried out in a study of cytomegalovirus exposure and HLA in healthy donors. Findings of the study overall: Generally TCR sequences proved uncommon, though certain public TCRs appeared in numerous donors. A list of 150 or so TCR beta chains associated with cytomegalovirus was given. Highly shared sequence variants in one cluster were likely a sequencing artifact.

PCR primers comprised 60 Vbeta and 13 Jbeta primers. Libraries were prepared by immunoSEQ multiplex PCR; TCRdb keeps only in-frame clonotypes and omits some of them. The sample consists of some 120,000 clones, 81% of them appearing once. The CDR3 runs to 16 residues. Germline V gene data show CDR1 as SGHRS and CDR2 as YFSETQ. V shed 2 bases and J shed 0 bases, with 11 bases lying between them. The donors were healthy bone marrow donors. This clone turned up a few times. Its antigen is unidentified. The clonotype originates from a woman between 35 and 50 years old in good health and CMV-seronegative. The material sequenced was PBMCs. This chain connects TRBV5-1 to TRBJ2-2; D is possibly TRBD1 (6 bases). The CDR3 nucleotides read TGCGCCAGCAGCTTTTCCGGGACAACGAACACCGGGGAGCTGTTTTTT. This sequence encodes CASSFSGTTNTGELFF.